The entry that follows covers one T cell receptor beta chain sequence. Its antigen remains unknown. CDR3 size: 15 residues. The ends lost 5 bases at V and 5 bases at J; junction bases unmatched: 11. Germline CDR1 reads MDHEN; CDR2 reads SYDVKM. The data belong to a study of shared clonotypes between healthy human individuals. Findings and caveats of the study: Generation probabilities of non-shared clonotypes were lower (relative to those shared by all four donors). Represented diversity, genetic and exposure-history alike, was limited by few donors. Exclusively blood specimens were collected; tissue repertoires likely differ.

Each PCR replicate from the sorted subsets contained 150 to 250 ng DNA, which is about 31,000 T cell genomes. Only in-frame clones appear in the TCRdb table, and some are missing; sequencing was by immunoSEQ multiplex PCR. The sample includes 2 million to 2.5 million clones, approximately 94% of them seen just once. V usage is TRBV28 and J usage is TRBJ2-7; 8 nucleotides line up with TRBD1. The sequencing sample was made of naive CD4+ T cells sorted from blood. The subset denotes: CD45RA+ positively selected. The source is a man younger than 35 in good health. Here the CDR3 reads CASSVPGQARHEQYF. The CDR3 DNA sequence: TGTGCCAGCAGTGTCCCGGGACAGGCAAGGCACGAGCAGTACTTC.